The 24 T cell receptor beta chains given below trace back to one sample, sequenced in a study of blood T cell repertoires in COVID-19. Some clones are missing from TCRdb's copy, which holds only in-frame ones; the method was immunoSEQ multiplex PCR. The sample shows 150,000 to 200,000 clones, roughly four fifths of them seen only once. The source material was peripheral blood. The origin of the receptors is a woman aged 40 to 50 with COVID-19, enrolled during active disease.

The chain combines TRBV7-2 with TRBJ2-7; 9 bases map to TRBD2. With V trimmed by 5 bases and J by 3 bases, 11 bases remained unmatched. From germline, CDR1 is SGHTA and CDR2 FQGNSA. The CDR3 runs to 16 residues. The CDR3 nucleotides are TGTGCCAGCAGCACCCTTAGCGGGAGAGATAGCTACGAGCAGTACTTC. It specifies CASSTLSGRDSYEQYF.

The J gene is TRBJ2-3, the V gene TRBV5-1; 8 nucleotides agree with TRBD2. Germline loops: CDR1 SGHRS, CDR2 YFSETQ. The CDR3 loop spans 15 amino acids. Trimming at V came to 3 bases and at J to 0 bases, leaving 3 bases not matched to a gene. The CDR3 nucleotides read TGCGCCAGCAGCTCCGGACTAGCTAGCACAGATACGCAGTATTTT. It is translated as CASSSGLASTDTQYF.

The gene calls are TRBV20-1 and TRBJ1-2, with 7 bases identical to TRBD1. The V gene's germline CDR1 is DFQATT and CDR2 SNEGSKA (reference sequence). The CDR3 covers 15 residues. Trimming cost V 3 bases and J 8 bases; bases outside gene matches: 15. CDR3: CSASRNVQGSKGYTF. The CDR3 DNA sequence: TGCAGTGCTAGTCGGAACGTACAGGGGTCCAAGGGCTACACCTTC.

The DNA for the CDR3 is TGTGCCAGCAGCCCAGGGACAGTTGGTATAGAGACCCAGTACTTC. This translates into CASSPGTVGIETQYF. The chain joins TRBV7-6 to TRBJ2-5; 7 bases agree with TRBD1. V dropped 5 bases and J dropped 4; count of bases not matched to a gene: 10. The CDR3 is 15 residues long. CDR1 and CDR2 (germline): SGHVS, FNYEAQ.

This sequence joins TRBV7-2 and TRBJ2-5, with no clear D. CDR3 length: 15 residues. Trimming left V 0 bases short and J 4 bases short, with 12 bases between. Germline CDR1 is SGHTA and CDR2 is FQGNSA. Here the CDR3 reads CASSLAGLAAETQYF. The CDR3 DNA reads TGTGCCAGCAGCTTAGCAGGCCTGGCGGCAGAGACCCAGTACTTC.

J is TRBJ1-1 and V is TRBV5-4; unclear D gene. The length of the CDR3 is 13 residues. V dropped 4 bases and J dropped 7 bases, with 14 bases sitting between them. Germline loops: CDR1 SGHNT, CDR2 YYREEE (reference sequence). The CDR3 nucleotides read TGTGCCAGCAGCCAGCCCCCCCACAGTGAAGCTTTCTTT. It encodes CASSQPPHSEAFF.

The chain carries TRBV12-3 or TRBV12-4 and TRBJ2-1; no clear D gene. This CDR3 region has 11 residues. The germline V and J ends were trimmed by 2 bases and 7 bases, with 3 bases remaining between them. CDR3 sequence: CASSLINEQFF. As DNA, the CDR3 is TGTGCCAGCAGTTTAATAAATGAGCAGTTCTTC.

This chain joins TRBV9 and TRBJ2-1, with unresolved D. The V gene's germline CDR1 is SGDLS and CDR2 YYNGEE. The germline V and J ends were trimmed by 1 base and 0 bases, with 8 bases remaining between them. The CDR3 consists of 15 residues. The CDR3 DNA reads as TGTGCCAGCAGCGTACGACTGGACTCCTACAATGAGCAGTTCTTC. It is translated as CASSVRLDSYNEQFF.

Many counts were recorded for this clone. This chain joins TRBV19 and TRBJ2-2; 7 nucleotides align to TRBD1. V gave up 6 bases and J gave up 7 bases; unmatched junction bases: 11. The length of the CDR3 is 15 residues. Germline CDR1 reads LNHDA; CDR2 reads SQIVND (reference sequence). CDR3 coding DNA: TGTGCCAGTAGACCTACCCGACAGGGTAGCGGGGAGCTGTTTTTT. Translating it yields CASRPTRQGSGELFF.

The V call is TRBV11-3, the J call TRBJ2-7; no definite D call. This CDR3 has 13 amino acids. Trimming removed 4 bases from V and 5 bases from J, with 12 bases in between. CDR1 is SGHNT and CDR2 is YENEEA in the germline V gene. The CDR3 nucleotides are TGTGCCAGCAGCTCACACCCAAGTAACGAGCAGTACTTC. It specifies CASSSHPSNEQYF.

The chain joins TRBV19 to TRBJ1-6; possible D gene TRBD1, 5 bases. CDR1 and CDR2 (germline): LNHDA, SQIVND (reference sequence). The V and J ends lost 4 bases and 10 bases respectively, with 14 bases between them. This CDR3 has 14 residues. The CDR3, as DNA: TGTGCCAGTAGTACGCAGGGTACTCGCTCACCCCTCCACTTT. It yields the protein CASSTQGTRSPLHF.

V usage is TRBV27 and J usage is TRBJ2-3, with a weak D call TRBD1 (5 bases). Trimming removed 3 bases at V and 1 base at J, with 11 bases between. Germline V gene data show CDR1 as MNHEY and CDR2 as SMNVEV (reference sequence). The CDR3 sequence is 15 residues long. The CDR3 reads CASSFLGHGTDTQYF. DNA for the CDR3: TGTGCCAGCAGTTTTTTGGGGCACGGCACAGATACGCAGTATTTT.

The rearrangement uses TRBV19 and TRBJ2-1, with TRBD2 matching 7 bases. Germline CDR1 is LNHDA and CDR2 is SQIVND (reference sequence). The CDR3 is 14 amino acids. The ends lost 9 bases at V and 7 bases at J; junction bases unmatched: 12. In DNA, the CDR3 is TGTGCCAGCTGGAGCGGGGTCTTCGGGAATGAGCAGTTCTTC. Translating it yields CASWSGVFGNEQFF.

The chain uses TRBV5-6 and TRBJ2-5, with 10 bases identical to TRBD1. Germline trimming cut 0 bases from V and 5 bases from J; bases unmatched to any gene: 13. The CDR3 is 18 amino acids. CDR1 is SGHDT, CDR2 YYEEEE, per germline. The CDR3: CASSLGQGAGGPWETQYF. Here the CDR3 DNA reads TGTGCCAGCAGCTTGGGACAGGGGGCGGGCGGGCCGTGGGAGACCCAGTACTTC.

The J gene is TRBJ1-4, the V gene TRBV3-1 (or the pseudogene TRBV3-2), with TRBD1 matching 11 bases. The CDR3 loop spans 14 amino acids. The germline CDR1 and CDR2 sequences are LGHDT and YNNKEL (reference sequence). The ends lost 4 bases at V and 8 bases at J; junction bases unmatched: 3. CDR3 DNA sequence: TGTGCCAGCAGCCCCGGGACAGGGGGAGAAAAACTGTTTTTT. Translating it yields CASSPGTGGEKLFF.

This rearrangement joins TRBV10-3 to TRBJ2-7, with D possibly TRBD1 on 6 matching bases. CDR1 ENHRY and CDR2 SYGVKD come from the germline V gene. The CDR3 is made up of 16 amino acids. With 6 bases removed from V and 4 bases from J, the gap between germline ends came to 22 bases. The chain's CDR3 is CAISQTEGHRRYEQYF. The CDR3 bases are TGTGCCATCAGCCAGACTGAGGGACACCGGCGGTACGAGCAGTACTTC.

This clone showed up just a few times. This sequence joins TRBV3-1 (or the pseudogene TRBV3-2) and TRBJ1-5; D remains unclear. CDR1 and CDR2 (germline): LGHDT, YNNKEL (reference sequence). Trimming took off 0 bases at V and 3 bases at J, with 9 bases between the two ends. This CDR3 contains 15 residues. The CDR3 region is CASSQDLRDNQPQHF. CDR3 DNA sequence: TGTGCCAGCAGCCAAGATTTGAGGGACAATCAGCCCCAGCATTTT.

The chain joins TRBV10-2 to TRBJ2-5; 8 bases fit TRBD1. The CDR3 contains 15 residues. V dropped 1 base and J dropped 3; count of bases not matched to a gene: 4. The germline V gene has CDR1 WSHSY and CDR2 SAAADI. The CDR3 is CASSEFGQGEETQYF. In nucleotides, the CDR3 is TGCGCCAGCAGTGAGTTTGGACAGGGCGAAGAGACCCAGTACTTC.

V usage is TRBV25-1 and J usage is TRBJ2-2; no definite D call. CDR1 is MGHDK, CDR2 SYGVNS, per germline. The CDR3 is 14 residues long. Trimming took off 4 bases at V and 4 bases at J, with 10 bases between the two ends. DNA for the CDR3: TGTGCCAGCAGTGGGTCCCACTTCACCGGGGAGCTGTTTTTT. Translating gives CASSGSHFTGELFF.

V gene TRBV18 combines with J gene TRBJ1-1; unclear D gene. Deletions cut 2 bases from V and 1 base from J, with 5 bases between. The CDR3 length is 13 residues. Germline V gives CDR1 KGHSH, CDR2 LQKENI. The CDR3 loop reads CASSPNRNTEAFF. The CDR3 DNA is TGTGCCAGCTCACCAAACAGGAACACTGAAGCTTTCTTT.

The chain links TRBV29-1 to TRBJ2-7; 7 bases agree with TRBD2. The V gene end was trimmed by 6 bases and the J gene end by 0 bases; junction bases not matched to a gene: 23. This CDR3 region has 19 residues. Germline CDR1 and CDR2: SQVTM and ANQGSEA. The CDR3, as DNA: TGCAGCGTCCCGGGAAATCCGATACATCTAGCGGCGAGCTCCTACGAGCAGTACGTC. Protein product: CSVPGNPIHLAASSYEQYV.

This clone was recorded only once. The CDR3 region is CASSTPTGNNQPQHF. The CDR3 DNA is TGTGCCAGTAGTACCCCGACAGGGAACAATCAGCCCCAGCATTTT. The chain is built from TRBV19 and TRBJ1-5; 7 positions match TRBD1. Trimming took 4 bases from V and 3 from J; bases not matched to a gene: 6. The germline V gene has CDR1 LNHDA and CDR2 SQIVND (reference sequence). CDR3 length: 15 residues.

CDR3 in amino acids: CASSQPGQDKYSNQPQHF. CDR3 sequence (DNA): TGTGCCAGCAGCCAGCCGGGACAGGATAAATATAGCAATCAGCCCCAGCATTTT. V usage is TRBV3-1 (or the pseudogene TRBV3-2) and J usage is TRBJ1-5; 8 bases fit TRBD1. Germline V gene lookup returns CDR1 LGHDT and CDR2 YNNKEL (reference sequence). This CDR3 is built from 18 residues. With 3 bases clipped from V and 0 bases from J, the junction kept 10 bases outside the gene matches.

The chain couples TRBV28 to TRBJ2-4, with a weak D call TRBD2 (6 bases). The CDR3 contains 15 residues. V was cut by 3 bases and J by 6 bases, with 15 bases left in between. CDR1 and CDR2 from the germline V gene are MDHEN and SYDVKM. The CDR3 loop is CASSFLRDLGNIQYF. In nucleotides, the CDR3 is TGTGCCAGCAGTTTCTTGCGGGACTTGGGAAACATTCAGTACTTC.